Reported below is one T cell receptor beta chain. Its antigen is not known. The record originates from a study of T cell responses to AZD1222 COVID-19 vaccine. Findings of the study overall: A reported finding is that nearly half of spike-specific TCRs target unmutated variant regions. Sampled repertoires all dated from after the peak T cell response. Most donors were white British, females outnumbered males, and clonal diversity was possibly underestimated.

The data were produced by immunoSEQ multiplex PCR, yet TCRdb's version contains in-frame clones alone and is incomplete. The profile shows tens of thousands of clones, 75% to 85% of them singletons. Looked up from germline, CDR1 is SGHKS and CDR2 is YYEKEE (reference sequence). The CDR3 is made up of 16 amino acids. The V and J ends lost 0 bases and 0 bases, in that order; junction bases with no gene match: 3. The chain carries TRBV5-5 and TRBJ2-7; 10 bases are shared with TRBD2. The source material was peripheral blood, sampled on day 0 of AZD1222 vaccination. The receptor was derived from an adult in good health. The DNA for the CDR3 is TGTGCCAGCAGCTTGGGACTAGCGGGCGGCTCCTACGAGCAGTACTTC. Protein sequence: CASSLGLAGGSYEQYF.